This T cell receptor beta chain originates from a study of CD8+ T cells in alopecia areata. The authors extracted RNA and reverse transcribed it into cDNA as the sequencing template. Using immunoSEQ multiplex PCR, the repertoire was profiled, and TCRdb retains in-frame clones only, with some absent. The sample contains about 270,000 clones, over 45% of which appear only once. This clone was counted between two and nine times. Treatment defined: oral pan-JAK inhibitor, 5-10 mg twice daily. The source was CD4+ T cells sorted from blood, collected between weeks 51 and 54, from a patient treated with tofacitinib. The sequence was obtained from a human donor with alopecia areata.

Here the CDR3 reads CASSPGTATGELFF. CDR3 DNA sequence: TGTGCCAGCAGCCCGGGGACAGCCACCGGGGAGCTGTTTTTT. The chain employs TRBV7-9 and TRBJ2-2, with 7 positions matching TRBD1. The CDR3 sequence is 14 residues long. The ends lost 5 bases at V and 4 bases at J; junction bases unmatched: 4. Germline-derived CDR1 and CDR2 are SEHNR and FQNEAQ (reference sequence).